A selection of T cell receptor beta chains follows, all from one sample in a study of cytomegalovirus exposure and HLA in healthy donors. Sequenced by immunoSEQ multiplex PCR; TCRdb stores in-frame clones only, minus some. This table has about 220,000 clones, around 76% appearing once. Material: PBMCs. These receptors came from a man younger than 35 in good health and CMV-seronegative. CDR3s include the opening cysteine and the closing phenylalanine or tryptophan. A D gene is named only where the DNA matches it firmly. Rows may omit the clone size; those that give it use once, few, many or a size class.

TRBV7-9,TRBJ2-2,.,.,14,TGTGCCAGCAGCTTGTCAGGGCCCACCGGGGAGCTGTTTTTT,CASSLSGPTGELFF
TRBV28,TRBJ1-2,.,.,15,TGTGCCAGCAGCCCCCCCCCGACAGTTAACTATGGCTACACCTTC,CASSPPPTVNYGYTF
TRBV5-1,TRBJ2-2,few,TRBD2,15,TGCGCCAGCAGCATAGCGGGAGTAGGGACCGGGGAGCTGTTTTTT,CASSIAGVGTGELFF
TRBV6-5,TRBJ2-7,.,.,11,TGTGCCAGCAGTTACAGGGGAAAGCAGTACTTC,CASSYRGKQYF
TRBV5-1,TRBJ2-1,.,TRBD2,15,TGCGCCAGCAGCCCCAGCGGGAGGGAGTACAATGAGCAGTTCTTC,CASSPSGREYNEQFF
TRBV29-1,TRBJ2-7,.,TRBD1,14,TGCAGCGTTGATCCCGGGACAGGGGCCTACGAGCAGTACTTC,CSVDPGTGAYEQYF
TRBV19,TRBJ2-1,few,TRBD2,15,TGTGCCAGTAGTATTGTAGCTAGCGGGTTCCATGAGCAGTTCTTC,CASSIVASGFHEQFF
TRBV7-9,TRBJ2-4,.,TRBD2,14,TGTGCCAGCAGCTTAGGACTAGCGGTAGACATTCAGTACTTC,CASSLGLAVDIQYF
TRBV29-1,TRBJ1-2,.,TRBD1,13,TGCAGCGTCAAGGGACAGGGGGAGGGTGGCTACACCTTC,CSVKGQGEGGYTF
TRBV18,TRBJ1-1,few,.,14,TGTGCCAGCTCACCCTACCAAGAAAACACTGAAGCTTTCTTT,CASSPYQENTEAFF
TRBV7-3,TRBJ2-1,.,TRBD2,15,TGTGCCAGCAGCGTAGTAGCGGGAGAGAGAAATGAGCAGTTCTTC,CASSVVAGERNEQFF
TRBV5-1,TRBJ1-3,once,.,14,TGCGCCAGCAGGGAGGGCGACTCTGGAAACACCATATATTTT,CASREGDSGNTIYF
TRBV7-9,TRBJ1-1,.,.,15,TGTGCCAGCAGCTCCCCCCCGACAGACAACACTGAAGCTTTCTTT,CASSSPPTDNTEAFF
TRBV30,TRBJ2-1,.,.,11,TGTGCCTGGAGAGCCGTTAATGAGCAGTTCTTC,CAWRAVNEQFF
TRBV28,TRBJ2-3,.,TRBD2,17,TGTGCCAGCGGTTCCTTGACTAGCGGGACCAGCACAGATACGCAGTATTTT,CASGSLTSGTSTDTQYF